These T cell receptor beta chains were read from a single sample in a study of identifying expanded T cells in peripheral blood. Only in-frame clones appear in the TCRdb table, and some are missing; sequencing was by immunoSEQ multiplex PCR. Of approximately 90,000 clones listed, more than 70% are singletons. The sample consisted of blood. The receptors were sampled from a person between 18 and 70 years old in good health. CDR3s include the opening cysteine and the closing phenylalanine or tryptophan. The order of the fields is CDR3 length, D gene, clone size, V gene, J gene, CDR3 DNA, CDR3 protein. D genes are given only for firm matches. The size of a clone is reported for some rows only, either as once, few or many, or as a class for expanded clones.

length: 14; D: TRBD1; size: once; V: TRBV29-1; J: TRBJ1-1; DNA: TGCAGCGTTGCCCGGGACAGGGCGGGTACTGAAGCTTTCTTT; CDR3: CSVARDRAGTEAFF
length: 16; D: TRBD1; size: .; V: TRBV2; J: TRBJ2-2; DNA: TGTGCCAGCAGGCCCCCCGGACAGGGAAGCACCGGGGAGCTGTTTTTT; CDR3: CASRPPGQGSTGELFF
length: 14; D: .; size: .; V: TRBV5-1; J: TRBJ2-7; DNA: TGCGCCAGCAGTACCGAGCTTAGCTCCTACGAGCAGTACTTC; CDR3: CASSTELSSYEQYF
length: 18; D: .; size: once; V: TRBV6-7; J: TRBJ2-7; DNA: TGTGCCAGCAGCTCGACTAGTACCGTCCTGTACCGCTCCTACGAGCAGTACTTC; CDR3: CASSSTSTVLYRSYEQYF
length: 11; D: TRBD1; size: .; V: TRBV10-2; J: TRBJ2-7; DNA: TGCGCCAGCACTGACAGGGCCGAGCAGTACTTC; CDR3: CASTDRAEQYF
length: 16; D: TRBD1; size: .; V: TRBV19; J: TRBJ1-4; DNA: TGTGCCAGTAGACCCCAAACGGGACAGGGTGAAGAAAAACTGTTTTTT; CDR3: CASRPQTGQGEEKLFF
length: 16; D: .; size: few; V: TRBV7-8; J: TRBJ2-3; DNA: TGTGCCAGCAGCCCACCGCTCCGGATCGAGCGGGATACGCAGTATTTT; CDR3: CASSPPLRIERDTQYF
length: 12; D: .; size: .; V: TRBV7-8; J: TRBJ2-1; DNA: TGTGCCAGCAGCTTAGATTCCAATGAGCAGTTCTTC; CDR3: CASSLDSNEQFF
length: 14; D: .; size: .; V: TRBV6-6; J: TRBJ2-3; DNA: TGTGCCAGCTCCTCCCACAGGAGCACAGATACGCAGTATTTT; CDR3: CASSSHRSTDTQYF
length: 15; D: .; size: .; V: TRBV27; J: TRBJ2-7; DNA: TGTGCCAGCAGTTCAGGTGGGCAGTCGGCCTACGAGCAGTACTTC; CDR3: CASSSGGQSAYEQYF
length: 15; D: TRBD2; size: .; V: TRBV28; J: TRBJ2-5; DNA: TGTGCCAGCAGCACTAGCGGGAGGAGTACGGAGACCCAGTACTTC; CDR3: CASSTSGRSTETQYF
length: 13; D: .; size: .; V: TRBV5-1; J: TRBJ2-5; DNA: TGCGCCAGCAGCTCCGGTGGTCCAGAGACCCAGTACTTC; CDR3: CASSSGGPETQYF
length: 13; D: TRBD1; size: .; V: TRBV30; J: TRBJ1-2; DNA: TGTGCCTGGAGTTTGGACAGGGGGTATGGCTACACCTTC; CDR3: CAWSLDRGYGYTF
length: 14; D: TRBD1; size: once; V: TRBV18; J: TRBJ2-7; DNA: TGTGCCAGCTCGCGGGGGACAGGGGGCAGGGAGCAGTACTTC; CDR3: CASSRGTGGREQYF
length: 13; D: .; size: .; V: TRBV2; J: TRBJ1-4; DNA: TGTGCCAGCAGTGAATGGCTGGATGAAAAACTGTTTTTT; CDR3: CASSEWLDEKLFF
length: 15; D: TRBD1; size: .; V: TRBV6-1; J: TRBJ2-2; DNA: TGTGCCAGCAGTGAACGACAGGGGTACACCGGGGAGCTGTTTTTT; CDR3: CASSERQGYTGELFF
length: 16; D: .; size: .; V: TRBV7-9; J: TRBJ2-3; DNA: TGTGCCAGCAGCAGTAATCGCCGACAGAACACAGATACGCAGTATTTT; CDR3: CASSSNRRQNTDTQYF
length: 13; D: .; size: .; V: TRBV19; J: TRBJ1-5; DNA: TGTGCCAGTAGCCTTAATAGCAATCAGCCCCAGCATTTT; CDR3: CASSLNSNQPQHF
length: 15; D: TRBD1; size: .; V: TRBV29-1; J: TRBJ2-7; DNA: TGCAGCGTTGAAATAGGAGAGACAGGGGGTTACGAGCAGTACTTC; CDR3: CSVEIGETGGYEQYF
length: 14; D: TRBD1; size: .; V: TRBV10-3; J: TRBJ1-1; DNA: TGTGCCATTAGGACAGGATCAGGACGTAATGAAGCTTTCTTT; CDR3: CAIRTGSGRNEAFF
length: 13; D: .; size: .; V: TRBV7-2; J: TRBJ2-7; DNA: TGTGCCAGCAGCTACAACAGCGCCTACGAGCAGTACTTC; CDR3: CASSYNSAYEQYF
length: 12; D: .; size: .; V: TRBV7-9; J: TRBJ2-7; DNA: TGTGCCAGCAGTCCCCTTCGGTACGAGCAGTACTTC; CDR3: CASSPLRYEQYF
length: 12; D: .; size: .; V: TRBV30; J: TRBJ2-3; DNA: TGTGCCTGGACAGCCTGGGCAGATACGCAGTATTTT; CDR3: CAWTAWADTQYF
length: 16; D: .; size: .; V: TRBV6-4; J: TRBJ2-3; DNA: TGTGCCAGCAGCCCCGACGATCCCTCTGACACAGATACGCAGTATTTT; CDR3: CASSPDDPSDTDTQYF
length: 14; D: TRBD1; size: .; V: TRBV5-1; J: TRBJ2-7; DNA: TGCGCCAGCAGCTTGGGGGGGACAGGGAACGAGCAGTACTTC; CDR3: CASSLGGTGNEQYF
length: 12; D: .; size: .; V: TRBV11-2; J: TRBJ2-7; DNA: TGTGCCAGCAGCGCCCACTCCTACGAGCAGTACTTC; CDR3: CASSAHSYEQYF
length: 18; D: TRBD2; size: once; V: TRBV28; J: TRBJ2-2; DNA: TGTGCCAGCAGTTTACGACTAGCGGGCCTTCAATACACCGGGGAGCTGTTTTTT; CDR3: CASSLRLAGLQYTGELFF
length: 12; D: .; size: .; V: TRBV9; J: TRBJ2-7; DNA: TGTGCCAGCAGCGCCCAGGGTTACGAGCAGTACTTC; CDR3: CASSAQGYEQYF
length: 15; D: TRBD1; size: once; V: TRBV9; J: TRBJ2-5; DNA: TGTGCCAGCAGCGTAGGACAGGGGGCAAGGGAGACCCAGTACTTC; CDR3: CASSVGQGARETQYF
length: 14; D: .; size: once; V: TRBV7-2; J: TRBJ2-7; DNA: TGTGCCAGCAGCCGGGGGACTGTAGCCTACGAGCAGTACTTC; CDR3: CASSRGTVAYEQYF
length: 18; D: TRBD2; size: .; V: TRBV10-3; J: TRBJ2-5; DNA: TGTGCCATCAGGGCGGCTAGCGGGGGGGCCGGGAGTCAGGAGACCCAGTACTTC; CDR3: CAIRAASGGAGSQETQYF
length: 13; D: .; size: .; V: TRBV10-3; J: TRBJ1-4; DNA: TGTGCCACCGGGCGGCAGCAAAATGAAAAACTGTTTTTT; CDR3: CATGRQQNEKLFF
length: 11; D: .; size: few; V: TRBV29-1; J: TRBJ2-5; DNA: TGCAGCGTTTTTAGGGGTGAGACCCAGTACTTC; CDR3: CSVFRGETQYF
length: 14; D: TRBD1; size: .; V: TRBV7-9; J: TRBJ1-5; DNA: TGTGCCAGCAGCTCCTCGGCAGCACAGGGGTACCAGCATTTT; CDR3: CASSSSAAQGYQHF
length: 12; D: TRBD1; size: few; V: TRBV27; J: TRBJ1-2; DNA: TGTGCCAGCAGTGTGACAGGGGATGGCTACACCTTC; CDR3: CASSVTGDGYTF
length: 12; D: .; size: .; V: TRBV4-3; J: TRBJ2-5; DNA: TGCGCCAGCAGCCGCTTACGGGAGACCCAGTACTTC; CDR3: CASSRLRETQYF
length: 14; D: .; size: .; V: TRBV7-2; J: TRBJ2-5; DNA: TGTGCCAGCAGCTTTCAGTGGGGGGCGGAGACCCAGTACTTC; CDR3: CASSFQWGAETQYF
length: 14; D: .; size: few; V: TRBV4-1; J: TRBJ1-3; DNA: TGCGCCAGCAGTCACGCCAGGGATGGAAACACCATATATTTT; CDR3: CASSHARDGNTIYF
length: 15; D: .; size: .; V: TRBV27; J: TRBJ2-2; DNA: TGTGCCAGCAGTTTATACCCTCAAGGGTCCGGGGAGCTGTTTTTT; CDR3: CASSLYPQGSGELFF
length: 15; D: .; size: .; V: TRBV9; J: TRBJ2-3; DNA: TGTGCCAGCAGCGTAGTAGGCAGGGGTTCAGATACGCAGTATTTT; CDR3: CASSVVGRGSDTQYF
length: 13; D: TRBD1; size: .; V: TRBV5-4; J: TRBJ1-2; DNA: TGTGCCAGTCAACAGGGGCCTAACTATGGCTACACCTTC; CDR3: CASQQGPNYGYTF
length: 14; D: .; size: few; V: TRBV30; J: TRBJ1-1; DNA: TGTGCCTGGAGTGGGACACTCATGAACACTGAAGCTTTCTTT; CDR3: CAWSGTLMNTEAFF
length: 17; D: .; size: .; V: TRBV6-8; J: TRBJ2-1; DNA: TGTGCCAGCAGTGCTGACAGGGAAACCCCTACGGGGGACGAGCAGTTCTTC; CDR3: CASSADRETPTGDEQFF
length: 15; D: TRBD2; size: once; V: TRBV7-2; J: TRBJ2-3; DNA: TGTGCCAGCAGCTCCCGGGGAGGGTCTTACGATACGCAGTATTTT; CDR3: CASSSRGGSYDTQYF